This passage covers 32 T cell receptor beta chains from one sample sequenced in a study of Ad26.COV2.S vaccination and SARS-CoV-2 variants. Measured with immunoSEQ multiplex PCR; TCRdb has only the in-frame clones, and not every one. This table has about 440,000 clones, less than 95% appearing once. As for treatment: about 20 received Ad26.COV2.S at low or high dose, single or two shots; roughly 5 received placebo; per-sample allocation not given. Collection of samples fell on day 63 after the first vaccine or placebo injection. Material: peripheral blood, obtained in a trial of Ad26.COV2.S vaccine versus placebo. The source of these receptors is a person between 18 and 60 years old who received the Ad26.COV2.S COVID-19 vaccine or a placebo.

CDR3 nucleotides: TGTGCCAGTAGCTCGAATATTGAGCAGTTCTTC. Translation: CASSSNIEQFF. The chain links TRBV19 to TRBJ2-1, with unresolved D. Deletions cut 6 bases from V and 9 bases from J, with 9 bases between. Germline CDR1 and CDR2: LNHDA and SQIVND (reference sequence). CDR3 size: 11 residues.

This clone was observed once. The CDR3 DNA reads TGTGCCTGGAACCCTTGGGAGGGTACGCAGTATTTT. Translation gives CAWNPWEGTQYF. The chain links TRBV30 to TRBJ2-3; 7 bases map to TRBD2. The CDR3 extends over 12 amino acids. Germline trimming cut 4 bases from V and 8 bases from J; bases unmatched to any gene: 6. In germline, CDR1 is GTSNPN, CDR2 SVGIG (reference sequence).

This chain links TRBV10-3 with TRBJ2-1; D is perhaps TRBD1 or TRBD2 (5 bases each). V was cut by 2 bases and J by 6 bases, with 11 bases left in between. The germline CDR1 and CDR2 sequences are ENHRY and SYGVKD. The CDR3 has 14 amino acids. CDR3 loop: CAISEGGLGNEQFF. The CDR3 nucleotides are TGTGCCATCAGTGAGGGGGGTTTAGGCAATGAGCAGTTCTTC.

The chain has TRBV7-3 and TRBJ1-5; 8 bases are shared with TRBD1. The CDR3 is 13 residues long. Germline V gene lookup returns CDR1 SGHTA and CDR2 FQGTGA. The ends lost 6 bases at V and 6 bases at J; junction bases unmatched: 4. The chain's CDR3 is CASSQGAGQPQHF. CDR3 nucleotides: TGTGCCAGCAGTCAGGGGGCCGGTCAGCCCCAGCATTTT. The variable domain in full, with the rest retrieved from reference TRBV7-3 and TRBJ1-5, is GAGVSQTPSNKVTEKGKYVELRCDPISGHTALYWYRQSLGQGPEFLIYFQGTGAADDSGLPNDRFFAVRPEGSVSTLKIQRTERGDSAVYLCASSQGAGQPQHFGDGTRLSIL.

This chain links TRBV19 with TRBJ1-3; D unclear. Germline-derived CDR1 and CDR2 are LNHDA and SQIVND (reference sequence). CDR3 size: 13 residues. V lost 7 bases and J lost 2, with 9 bases in between. CDR3 coding DNA: TGTGCCAGTAAAGCCTTTACTGGAAACACCATATATTTT. Translated, it gives CASKAFTGNTIYF.

The chain recombines TRBV9 with TRBJ2-1; 9 nucleotides agree with TRBD2. V lost 4 bases to trimming and J lost 5 bases; unmatched junction nucleotides: 16. The germline gives CDR1 SGDLS, CDR2 YYNGEE. The CDR3 has 18 residues. In DNA, the CDR3 is TGTGCCAGCAGCCCCCCTAGCGGGGCGCGGATACCGAACAATGAGCAGTTCTTC. It encodes CASSPPSGARIPNNEQFF. Together with reference TRBV9 and TRBJ2-1, the CDR3 gives the full variable domain: DSGVTQTPKHLITATGQRVTLRCSPRSGDLSVYWYQQSLDQGLQFLIQYYNGEERAKGNILERFSAQQFPDLHSELNLSSLELGDSALYFCASSPPSGARIPNNEQFFGPGTRLTVL.

The V gene is TRBV18, the J gene TRBJ1-1, with TRBD1 identical over 8 bases. CDR3 size: 14 residues. The trim removed 6 bases at V and 4 bases at J, leaving 7 bases unmatched. Germline assignment: CDR1 KGHSH and CDR2 LQKENI. The CDR3 spells CASSSKQGGTEAFF. In DNA form, the CDR3 reads TGTGCCAGCTCTTCAAAACAGGGGGGCACTGAAGCTTTCTTT.

The chain uses TRBV10-1 and TRBJ1-6; 8 bases are shared with TRBD1. CDR3 length: 14 residues. Trimming cost V 8 bases and J 7 bases; bases outside gene matches: 7. Germline CDR1 is WNHNN and CDR2 is SYGVQD (reference sequence). CDR3 nucleotides: TGCGCCAGCGGTGGACAGGGCGTGAATTCACCCCTCCACTTT. Translation: CASGGQGVNSPLHF.

This sequence joins TRBV29-1 and TRBJ1-1, with D possibly matching TRBD1 (5 bases). This CDR3 has 16 amino acids. Trimming removed 1 base at V and 1 base at J, with 16 bases between. Per the germline V gene, CDR1 is SQVTM and CDR2 is ANQGSEA. CDR3 sequence: CSVEGRGTTWNTEAFF. CDR3 coding DNA: TGCAGCGTTGAAGGCAGAGGGACGACATGGAACACTGAAGCTTTCTTT.

This clone was observed a single time. The rearrangement joins TRBV3-1 (or the pseudogene TRBV3-2) to TRBJ1-4, with 7 bases lining up with TRBD1. J was trimmed by 8 bases and V by 4 bases; bases with no gene match: 10. The CDR3 loop spans 15 amino acids. Germline CDR1 is LGHDT and CDR2 is YNNKEL (reference sequence). CDR3 sequence reads: CASSLWGQREEKLFF. The DNA for the CDR3 is TGTGCCAGCAGCCTGTGGGGACAGCGAGAGGAAAAACTGTTTTTT.

The J gene is TRBJ1-5, the V gene TRBV28; no reliable D call. The CDR3 sequence is 13 residues long. CDR1 MDHEN and CDR2 SYDVKM come from the germline V gene. V gave up 5 bases and J gave up 0 bases, with 5 bases separating them. CDR3 residues: CASSQDSNQPQHF. CDR3 bases: TGTGCCAGCAGTCAAGATAGCAATCAGCCCCAGCATTTT.

The J gene is TRBJ1-1, the V gene TRBV2; D is unclear. Deletions cut 2 bases from V and 1 base from J, with 5 bases between. The CDR3 consists of 13 residues. Germline V CDR1 and CDR2: SNHLY, FYNNEI. This chain's CDR3 is CASSEYRNTEAFF. The CDR3 nucleotides are TGTGCCAGCAGTGAATACCGGAACACTGAAGCTTTCTTT. Full variable domain (rest looked up from reference TRBV2 and TRBJ1-1): EPEVTQTPSHQVTQMGQEVILRCVPISNHLYFYWYRQILGQKVEFLVSFYNNEISEKSEIFDDQFSVERPDGSNFTLKIRSTKLEDSAMYFCASSEYRNTEAFFGQGTRLTVV.

The chain links TRBV5-6 to TRBJ2-3; TRBD2 aligns across 9 bases. Germline V CDR1 and CDR2: SGHDT, YYEEEE. After removal of 4 bases from V and 3 bases from J, the junction contained 6 bases not matched to a gene. The CDR3 loop spans 15 amino acids. Written as DNA, the CDR3 is TGTGCCAGCAGCGTGCCCCTAGCGGGGACAGATACGCAGTATTTT. It is translated as CASSVPLAGTDTQYF.

The V gene is TRBV7-9, the J gene TRBJ2-1; 7 positions agree with TRBD1. The CDR3 covers 19 residues. Germline CDR1 reads SEHNR; CDR2 reads FQNEAQ (reference sequence). The V gene end was trimmed by 7 bases and the J gene end by 3 bases; junction bases not matched to a gene: 21. CDR3 amino acids: CASTLTGERNWGFYNEQFF. The CDR3 nucleotides read TGTGCCAGCACCCTCACAGGGGAAAGAAACTGGGGTTTCTACAATGAGCAGTTCTTC.

The rearrangement uses TRBV24-1 and TRBJ2-1; 12 bases are shared with TRBD2. The J segment lost 4 bases and the V segment lost 3 bases, leaving 9 bases of the junction unmatched. The CDR3 has 18 residues. The germline gives CDR1 KGHDR, CDR2 SFDVKD. The CDR3 here is CATSDVTSGRQGYNEQFF. DNA of the CDR3: TGTGCCACCAGTGATGTGACTAGCGGGAGACAGGGTTACAATGAGCAGTTCTTC.

V is TRBV9 and J is TRBJ2-7; 7 bases fit TRBD1. The CDR3 consists of 16 residues. V lost 3 bases and J lost 6; bases outside the gene matches: 15. Germline assignment: CDR1 SGDLS and CDR2 YYNGEE. In nucleotides, the CDR3 is TGTGCCAGCAGCGACCACCGGGACAGCCCCCTTGGCGAGCAGTACTTC. The encoded protein is CASSDHRDSPLGEQYF.

The chain couples TRBV7-3 to TRBJ2-5; 7 nucleotides agree with TRBD1. The CDR3 runs to 16 residues. The trim removed 5 bases at V and 4 bases at J, leaving 13 bases unmatched. Germline CDR1 and CDR2: SGHTA and FQGTGA. The CDR3 spells CASSGSTGAEAETQYF. The CDR3 DNA follows: TGTGCCAGCAGCGGATCCACAGGGGCCGAAGCAGAGACCCAGTACTTC.

This clone was detected once. The chain carries TRBV29-1 and TRBJ1-2; TRBD1 agrees at 8 bases. CDR1 is SQVTM, CDR2 ANQGSEA, per germline. Trimming removed 5 bases from V and 1 base from J; junction bases left unmatched: 6. The CDR3 spans 14 residues. CDR3 sequence: CSVIGQGSNYGYTF. Here the CDR3 DNA reads TGCAGCGTTATCGGACAGGGCAGTAACTATGGCTACACCTTC.

The V and J genes are TRBV19 and TRBJ2-7; perhaps TRBD1 as D (6 bases). The germline V gene has CDR1 LNHDA and CDR2 SQIVND (reference sequence). The CDR3 has 15 amino acids. The V end lost 1 base, the J end lost 2 bases, and 12 bases lay between the germline ends. The CDR3 is CASSIGWTATYEQYF. DNA of the CDR3: TGTGCCAGTAGTATAGGTTGGACAGCCACCTACGAGCAGTACTTC.

V gene TRBV28 combines with J gene TRBJ2-1; D is uncertain. Germline CDR1 and CDR2: MDHEN and SYDVKM. V was pared by 8 bases and J by 6 bases, with 8 bases between. The CDR3 covers 11 residues. The CDR3 is CASGVVNEQFF. CDR3 in DNA: TGTGCCAGCGGGGTCGTCAATGAGCAGTTCTTC.

The V gene is TRBV10-3, the J gene TRBJ2-1; 9 positions match TRBD2. The CDR3 has 15 amino acids. J was trimmed by 2 bases and V by 4 bases; bases with no gene match: 3. From germline, CDR1 is ENHRY and CDR2 SYGVKD. The DNA of the CDR3 is TGTGCCATCAGTGGTGGGACTAGCCCCTACAATGAGCAGTTCTTC. This sequence encodes CAISGGTSPYNEQFF.

This rearrangement joins TRBV12-5 to TRBJ2-1; TRBD2 aligns across 9 bases. J lost 1 base, V lost 2 bases, and 6 bases had no gene match. Germline CDR1 reads LGHNT; CDR2 reads FRNRAP. This CDR3 region has 17 residues. The CDR3 protein is CASGLIHSGRSYNEQFF. The CDR3 region has the DNA TGTGCTAGTGGTTTGATCCATAGCGGGAGATCCTACAATGAGCAGTTCTTC.

This sequence joins TRBV28 and TRBJ2-7, with a weak D call TRBD1 (6 bases). Between the trimmed V and J ends, which lost 6 bases and 0 bases, there was a span of 9 bases. This CDR3 is built from 13 residues. Looked up from germline, CDR1 is MDHEN and CDR2 is SYDVKM. The CDR3 here is CASRDSNSYEQYF. CDR3 nucleotides: TGTGCCAGCAGGGACAGCAACTCCTACGAGCAGTACTTC. The variable domain in full, completed from reference TRBV28 and TRBJ2-7, reads DVKVTQSSRYLVKRTGEKVFLECVQDMDHENMFWYRQDPGLGLRLIYFSYDVKMKEKGDIPEGYSVSREKKERFSLILESASTNQTSMYLCASRDSNSYEQYFGPGTRLTVT.

This sequence joins TRBV29-1 and TRBJ2-5; possibly TRBD2 for D (6 bases). Looked up from germline, CDR1 is SQVTM and CDR2 is ANQGSEA. V was cut by 6 bases and J by 7 bases, with 15 bases left in between. CDR3 size: 12 residues. The CDR3 spells CSVGLLQGTQYF. Written as DNA, the CDR3 is TGCAGCGTGGGACTCCTTCAGGGGACCCAGTACTTC.

The V call is TRBV30, the J call TRBJ2-2; D is undetermined. Germline V gene sequence: CDR1 GTSNPN, CDR2 SVGIG (reference sequence). Between the trimmed V and J ends, which lost 0 bases and 4 bases, there was a span of 3 bases. The CDR3 extends over 12 amino acids. CDR3 in DNA: TGTGCCTGGAGTGTACTCACCGGGGAGCTGTTTTTT. Encoded protein: CAWSVLTGELFF. The whole variable domain, remainder taken from reference TRBV30 and TRBJ2-2, is SQTIHQWPATLVQPVGSPLSLECTVEGTSNPNLYWYRQAAGRGLQLLFYSVGIGQISSEVPQNLSASRPQDRQFILSSKKLLLSDSGFYLCAWSVLTGELFFGEGSRLTVL.

Notes on this clone: An end of the junction differs from the germline gene, which may be a read error. The chain links TRBV4-3 to TRBJ2-2, with TRBD2 matching 13 bases. The CDR3 runs 15 residues. Germline V gene sequence: CDR1 LGHNA, CDR2 YSLEER. CDR3 amino acids: CTSSQTSGRPGELFF. The CDR3 coding sequence is TGCACCAGCAGTCAGACTAGCGGGAGGCCCGGGGAGCTGTTTTTT.

This clone was counted between two and nine times. The chain uses TRBV24-1 and TRBJ2-5; perhaps D is TRBD1 or TRBD2 (6 bases each). Between the trimmed V and J ends, which lost 5 bases and 5 bases, there was a span of 14 bases. The CDR3 length is 14 residues. The germline gives CDR1 KGHDR, CDR2 SFDVKD. DNA of the CDR3: TGTGCCACCAGTGGCCCCCAAGGGGGGGAGACCCAGTACTTC. Residues: CATSGPQGGETQYF.

This clone has a handful of counts. The J gene is TRBJ2-2, the V gene TRBV29-1; 10 bases match TRBD1. Trimming cost V 7 bases and J 5 bases; bases outside gene matches: 7. Germline CDR1 and CDR2: SQVTM and ANQGSEA. The CDR3 extends over 14 amino acids. The CDR3 sequence: CSAGDRGRTGELFF. CDR3 DNA sequence: TGCAGCGCTGGGGACAGGGGTAGGACCGGGGAGCTGTTTTTT.

For this clone: Distinct nucleotide sequences in the sample also encode this CDR3. This sequence joins TRBV15 and TRBJ2-7; 8 bases align to TRBD1. CDR1 LNHNV and CDR2 YYDKDF come from the germline V gene (reference sequence). The CDR3 loop spans 15 amino acids. Trimming at V came to 3 bases and at J to 1 base, leaving 5 bases not matched to a gene. CDR3 DNA sequence: TGTGCCACCAGCAGTGGGGGGACAGGTTCCTACGAGCAGTACTTC. Encoded protein: CATSSGGTGSYEQYF.

This sequence joins TRBV6-6 and TRBJ1-5; unclear D gene. The CDR3 runs 12 residues. Germline CDR1 MNHNY, CDR2 SVGAGI (reference sequence). With 8 bases removed from V and 2 bases from J, the gap between germline ends came to 7 bases. The CDR3 sequence: CASEVGNQPQHF. CDR3 bases: TGTGCCAGCGAGGTGGGCAATCAGCCCCAGCATTTT.

V usage is TRBV7-9 and J usage is TRBJ2-2, with D uncertain. The CDR3 totals 15 residues. Germline V gene lookup returns CDR1 SEHNR and CDR2 FQNEAQ (reference sequence). Trimming shortened V by 5 bases and J by 2 bases, and 12 bases separated the two germline ends. The CDR3 protein is CASSPLGPNTGELFF. As DNA, the CDR3 is TGTGCCAGCAGCCCCTTAGGACCCAACACCGGGGAGCTGTTTTTT.

This clone was seen a few times. V is TRBV4-2 and J is TRBJ1-5; D possibly corresponds to TRBD1 (5 bases). The CDR3 has 20 residues. Germline CDR1 and CDR2: LGHNA and YNFKEQ. V dropped 1 base and J dropped 0 bases, with 22 bases sitting between them. CDR3 sequence: CASSQVVPGGNFHSNQPQHF. The DNA of the CDR3 is TGTGCCAGCAGCCAAGTAGTCCCGGGGGGGAACTTCCATAGCAATCAGCCCCAGCATTTT.